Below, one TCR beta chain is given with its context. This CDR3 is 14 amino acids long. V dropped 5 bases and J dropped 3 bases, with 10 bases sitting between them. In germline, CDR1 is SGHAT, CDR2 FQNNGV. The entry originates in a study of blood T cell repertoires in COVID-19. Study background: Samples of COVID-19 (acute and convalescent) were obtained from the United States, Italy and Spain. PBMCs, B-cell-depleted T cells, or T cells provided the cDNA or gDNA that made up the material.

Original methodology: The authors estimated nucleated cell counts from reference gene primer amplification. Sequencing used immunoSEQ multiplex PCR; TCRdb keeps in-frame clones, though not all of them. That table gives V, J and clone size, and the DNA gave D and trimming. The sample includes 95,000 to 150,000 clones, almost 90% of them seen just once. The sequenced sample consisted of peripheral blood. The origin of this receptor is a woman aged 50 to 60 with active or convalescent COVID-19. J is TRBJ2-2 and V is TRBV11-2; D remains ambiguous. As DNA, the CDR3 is TGTGCCAGCAGCCTGACTCGCTACACCGGGGAGCTGTTTTTT. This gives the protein CASSLTRYTGELFF.